This entry concerns a single T cell receptor beta chain. The antigen is unknown. Germline V lookup: CDR1 KGHDR, CDR2 SFDVKD. V lost 4 bases to trimming and J lost 4 bases; unmatched junction nucleotides: 7. The CDR3 covers 15 residues. The record originates from a study of CD8 T cells in ankylosing spondylitis. Findings of the study overall: Disease-linked clones were CD8+ and relatively rare in peripheral blood. Reactive arthritis synovial fluid and blood were previously reported to contain some motif variants. Significant enrichment of disease-linked clones was reportedly seen in matched ankylosing spondylitis synovial fluid. Several highly homologous variants formed a TCR beta motif that appeared characteristic of ankylosing spondylitis blood.

Each TCR beta library was made by quantitative 5'-RACE that incorporated molecular barcodes. TCRdb recomputed calls from the 5' RACE reads with MiXCR, one row per CDR3 protein. The sample consists of about 390,000 distinct CDR3 sequences, about a fifth of them appearing once. This sequence joins TRBV24-1 and TRBJ2-7, with TRBD1 identical over 9 bases. Sequencing was carried out using blood, either unsorted or a sorted T cell fraction (not recorded which). This receptor was taken from a male donor with ankylosing spondylitis. The CDR3, as DNA: TGTGCCACCAGTGAATCCCCGGGACAGGGTTACGAGCAGTACTTC. This gives the protein CATSESPGQGYEQYF.